Below, 32 T cell receptor beta chains from the same sample are listed, as sequenced in a study of T cells in Graves' hyperthyroidism and ophthalmopathy. From RNA transcripts, TCR beta CDR3 regions were amplified. Initially, a first-round RT-PCR of the TCR CDR3 employed the HTBI primer set. A single record per CDR3 protein comes from TCRdb applying MiXCR to the multiplex PCR reads. The repertoire consists of 600,000 to 650,000 distinct CDR3 sequences, with about 17% occurring once and the leading ten covering around 3.9%. The sequenced sample was blood. These receptors were collected from a woman in her 30s with Graves' hyperthyroidism.

This clonotype showed up many times. The chain joins TRBV6-5 to TRBJ2-1; 11 nucleotides agree with TRBD1. Looked up from germline, CDR1 is MNHEY and CDR2 is SVGAGI. The CDR3 contains 15 residues. Losses at the gene ends were 5 bases for V and 7 bases for J; bases not matched to a gene: 7. CDR3 nucleotides: TGTGCCAGCAGTCGGGACAGGGGGGCCTCAAATGAGCAGTTCTTC. Translation: CASSRDRGASNEQFF.

This clonotype was seen ten or more times. V is TRBV3-1 and J is TRBJ2-5; D perhaps matches TRBD2 (6 bases). This CDR3 is 18 amino acids long. The V gene lost 4 bases and the J gene lost 6 bases, with 27 bases spanning the gap. Germline lookup yields CDR1 LGHDT and CDR2 YNNKEL (reference sequence). The CDR3 here is CASSPRQLGLAIRKTQYF. The CDR3 DNA reads TGTGCCAGCAGCCCACGGCAGCTCGGGCTAGCGATTCGGAAGACCCAGTACTTC.

This clonotype was recorded at least ten times. This chain connects TRBV7-9 to TRBJ2-5, with TRBD1 matching over 9 bases. Germline CDR1 is SEHNR and CDR2 is FQNEAQ (reference sequence). With V trimmed by 1 base and J by 5 bases, 2 bases remained unmatched. CDR3 length: 14 amino acids. CDR3 region: CASSLGTGVETQYF. CDR3 bases: TGTGCCAGCAGCTTAGGGACAGGGGTCGAGACCCAGTACTTC.

This clonotype came up many times. The rearrangement joins TRBV27 to TRBJ2-7, with 8 nucleotides matching TRBD1. Losses at the gene ends were 5 bases for V and 7 bases for J; bases not matched to a gene: 13. The germline V gene encodes CDR1 MNHEY and CDR2 SMNVEV (reference sequence). This CDR3 has 15 residues. In DNA, the CDR3 is TGTGCCAGCAGTCCCTGGCGGACAGGGAATCGAGAGCAGTACTTC. Translation: CASSPWRTGNREQYF.

This clonotype has a count of ten or more. The chain has TRBV10-3 and TRBJ2-1; 7 nucleotides agree with TRBD1. Germline-derived CDR1 and CDR2 are ENHRY and SYGVKD. The CDR3 has 15 residues. The ends lost 2 bases at V and 6 bases at J; junction bases unmatched: 7. Written as DNA, the CDR3 is TGTGCCATCAGTGAGCCGGGACAGTCTCGCAATGAGCAGTTCTTC. This translates into CAISEPGQSRNEQFF.

This clonotype appeared many times. The V and J genes are TRBV27 and TRBJ2-3, with 12 bases that match TRBD2. The CDR3 has 16 residues. Germline V gives CDR1 MNHEY, CDR2 SMNVEV (reference sequence). V shed 4 bases and J 7 bases; nucleotides not matched to a gene: 9. The CDR3 here is CASSSTSGSNPHTQYF. CDR3 nucleotides: TGTGCCAGCAGTTCGACTAGCGGGAGTAATCCCCATACGCAGTATTTT.

This chain uses TRBV6-1 with TRBJ2-1; 7 bases align to TRBD2. Germline trimming cut 2 bases from V and 7 bases from J; bases unmatched to any gene: 5. Germline CDR1 is MNHNS and CDR2 is SASEGT. The CDR3 is 14 residues long. Here the CDR3 reads CASSEWASGNEQFF. In DNA, the CDR3 is TGTGCCAGCAGTGAATGGGCTAGCGGTAATGAGCAGTTCTTC.

This clonotype appeared many times. The genes are TRBV28 and TRBJ2-1, with 9 bases that match TRBD2. The CDR3 loop spans 15 amino acids. V gave up 6 bases and J gave up 3 bases; unmatched junction bases: 6. Germline V lookup: CDR1 MDHEN, CDR2 SYDVKM. The DNA for the CDR3 is TGTGCCAGCAGCCAACTAGCGGGTGACTACAATGAGCAGTTCTTC. This gives the protein CASSQLAGDYNEQFF.

This clonotype appeared many times. The chain combines TRBV5-1 with TRBJ2-3; no definite D call. Germline V lookup: CDR1 SGHRS, CDR2 YFSETQ. The V end was cut by 4 bases, the J end by 0 bases, with 12 bases between. The CDR3 runs to 15 residues. Written as DNA, the CDR3 is TGCGCCAGCAGCGTTGTAAGCGCTAGCACAGATACGCAGTATTTT. Its protein is CASSVVSASTDTQYF.

This clonotype was seen a few times. The genes are TRBV18 and TRBJ2-1, with D unresolved. CDR3 length equals 18 residues. Trimming left V 0 bases short and J 6 bases short, with 21 bases between. Germline V gene sequence: CDR1 KGHSH, CDR2 LQKENI. The CDR3 sequence is CASSPPGSVQKNGNEQFF. CDR3 in DNA: TGTGCCAGCTCACCACCGGGATCCGTTCAAAAAAATGGCAATGAGCAGTTCTTC.

This clonotype was found many times. The rearrangement joins TRBV11-2 to TRBJ1-1; weak D call: TRBD1 (6 bases). V was trimmed by 4 bases and J by 1 base, leaving 13 bases between them. This CDR3 spans 15 amino acids. The germline gives CDR1 SGHAT, CDR2 FQNNGV. The CDR3 spells CASSSHRTENTEAFF. The CDR3 region has the DNA TGTGCCAGCAGCTCCCATCGGACAGAGAACACTGAAGCTTTCTTT.

V usage is TRBV14 and J usage is TRBJ1-2; tentative D call: TRBD1 (6 bases). Trimming took off 2 bases at V and 4 bases at J, with 17 bases between the two ends. Germline V gene lookup returns CDR1 SGHDN and CDR2 FVKESK. The CDR3 has 16 residues. Written as DNA, the CDR3 is TGTGCCAGCAGCCAACTTACCGGGACAAGGAGCTATGGCTACACCTTC. Its protein product is CASSQLTGTRSYGYTF.

This clonotype has at least ten counts. The V gene is TRBV7-3, the J gene TRBJ2-1; D could derive from TRBD1 or TRBD2 (5 bases each). The CDR3 has 15 amino acids. V was shortened by 5 bases and J by 8 bases, with 19 bases between the two germline ends. Germline V gene lookup returns CDR1 SGHTA and CDR2 FQGTGA. In nucleotides, the CDR3 is TGTGCCAGCAGCGAGGGGCCAGCCTCCGCCGATGAGCAGTTCTTC. It is translated as CASSEGPASADEQFF.

The chain recombines TRBV7-6 with TRBJ2-7; D not certain. CDR1 and CDR2 from the germline V gene are SGHVS and FNYEAQ. V shed 5 bases and J shed 7 bases, with 18 bases lying between them. CDR3 length equals 14 residues. The DNA of the CDR3 is TGTGCCAGCAGCGCGACTGCTTCCCGGTCGGAGCAGTACTTC. Protein sequence: CASSATASRSEQYF.

The CDR3 sequence: CASSLGLGLTNEKLFF. The CDR3 region has the DNA TGTGCCAGCAGCTTGGGATTGGGATTAACTAATGAAAAACTGTTTTTT. The genes are TRBV7-9 and TRBJ1-4; D ambiguous. Germline loops: CDR1 SEHNR, CDR2 FQNEAQ (reference sequence). The V end lost 3 bases, the J end lost 1 base, and 12 bases lay between the germline ends. This CDR3 spans 16 amino acids.

This sequence joins TRBV20-1 and TRBJ2-5; 11 nucleotides line up with TRBD2. V lost 3 bases, J lost 0 bases, and 12 bases stayed unmatched. Germline V CDR1 and CDR2: DFQATT, SNEGSKA (reference sequence). CDR3 size: 18 residues. CDR3 in amino acids: CSARYPGTSGRYQETQYF. DNA for the CDR3: TGCAGTGCTAGGTACCCCGGGACTAGCGGACGGTACCAAGAGACCCAGTACTTC.

This clonotype was observed many times. The rearrangement uses TRBV2 and TRBJ1-1, with unresolved D. Germline-derived CDR1 and CDR2 are SNHLY and FYNNEI. This CDR3 has 13 residues. Trimming took off 4 bases at V and 5 bases at J, with 11 bases between the two ends. The chain's CDR3 is CASSALPGTEAFF. CDR3 bases: TGTGCCAGCAGTGCACTACCGGGAACTGAAGCTTTCTTT.

This clonotype was observed at least ten times. This chain connects TRBV18 to TRBJ1-2, with no clear D. Germline CDR1 is KGHSH and CDR2 is LQKENI. The ends were cut back, 3 bases at V and 5 bases at J, with 10 bases in the middle. This CDR3 comprises 13 residues. The CDR3 region is CASSPTPKYGYTF. The CDR3, as DNA: TGTGCCAGCTCACCTACACCCAAGTATGGCTACACCTTC.

There are many counts of this clonotype. V is TRBV20-1 and J is TRBJ1-1; weak D call: TRBD1 (6 bases). The CDR3 runs 18 residues. The V gene's germline CDR1 is DFQATT and CDR2 SNEGSKA (reference sequence). With 0 bases removed from V and 3 bases from J, the gap between germline ends came to 23 bases. CDR3 sequence reads: CSARDLSASGARYTEAFF. CDR3 bases: TGCAGTGCTAGAGATCTCTCGGCCTCAGGGGCACGATACACTGAAGCTTTCTTT.

This clonotype appeared a few times. The chain employs TRBV15 and TRBJ2-1, with 8 bases aligning to TRBD1. V lost 3 bases, J lost 3 bases, and 4 bases stayed unmatched. From germline, CDR1 is LNHNV and CDR2 YYDKDF (reference sequence). This CDR3 has 15 residues. The CDR3 nucleotides read TGTGCCACCAGCAGGGGGGACAGGTTCTACAATGAGCAGTTCTTC. Its translation: CATSRGDRFYNEQFF.

This sequence joins TRBV28 and TRBJ2-3; the match to TRBD1 covers 8 bases. The CDR3 loop spans 16 amino acids. Germline trimming cut 2 bases from V and 4 bases from J; bases unmatched to any gene: 8. The germline CDR1 and CDR2 sequences are MDHEN and SYDVKM. This CDR3 reads CASSLPGQAASDTQYF. CDR3 in DNA: TGTGCCAGCAGTTTACCGGGACAGGCAGCTTCAGATACGCAGTATTTT.

This clonotype was seen at least ten times. The genes are TRBV12-3 or TRBV12-4 and TRBJ2-1; 7 bases match TRBD2. There are 14 residues in the CDR3. Losses at the gene ends were 5 bases for V and 6 bases for J; bases not matched to a gene: 7. The CDR3 DNA reads TGTGCCAGCAGTCCAAGCGGGATAGTCAATGAGCAGTTCTTC. This sequence encodes CASSPSGIVNEQFF.

This clonotype was seen ten or more times. The rearrangement uses TRBV28 and TRBJ2-7, with D possibly TRBD2 on 5 matching bases. V was trimmed by 3 bases and J by 4 bases, leaving 13 bases between them. Germline V gene lookup returns CDR1 MDHEN and CDR2 SYDVKM. The CDR3 has 14 residues. This chain's CDR3 is CASSLTIARYEQYF. In DNA form, the CDR3 reads TGTGCCAGCAGTTTGACTATAGCGAGATACGAGCAGTACTTC.

This clonotype has at least ten counts. The V gene is TRBV2, the J gene TRBJ1-5; D uncertain. Trimming removed 1 base at V and 4 bases at J, with 11 bases between. The germline CDR1 and CDR2 sequences are SNHLY and FYNNEI. The CDR3 has 15 residues. The CDR3 spells CASSEEELLNQPQHF. CDR3 sequence (DNA): TGTGCCAGCAGTGAAGAAGAACTTCTAAATCAGCCCCAGCATTTT.

This clonotype was observed at least ten times. The genes are TRBV27 and TRBJ2-3; D is tentatively TRBD1 or TRBD2 (5 bases each). Germline CDR1 MNHEY, CDR2 SMNVEV (reference sequence). CDR3 size: 14 residues. V was trimmed by 2 bases and J by 2 bases, leaving 8 bases between them. CDR3 nucleotide sequence: TGTGCCAGCAGTTTACGGGACCCCACAGATACGCAGTATTTT. Its protein product is CASSLRDPTDTQYF.

There are a few counts of this clonotype. The rearrangement links TRBV24-1 to TRBJ2-7, with a possible D match to TRBD2 (5 bases). Deletions cut 7 bases from V and 5 bases from J, with 20 bases between. The CDR3 is 15 amino acids. Germline V gives CDR1 KGHDR, CDR2 SFDVKD. The CDR3 DNA sequence: TGTGCCACCAGCGATCCCCCCCGGAGGATACACGAGCAGTACTTC. Translation: CATSDPPRRIHEQYF.

The rearrangement uses TRBV6-5 and TRBJ1-1, with 9 nucleotides matching TRBD1. Trimming took 8 bases from V and 1 from J; bases not matched to a gene: 11. The CDR3 has 16 amino acids. The V gene's germline CDR1 is MNHEY and CDR2 SVGAGI. The CDR3 here is CASYRRPGQGNTEAFF. In DNA form, the CDR3 reads TGTGCCAGCTACCGGAGGCCGGGACAGGGGAACACTGAAGCTTTCTTT.

This clonotype has ten or more counts. The genes are TRBV12-3 or TRBV12-4 and TRBJ2-2, with 9 bases that match TRBD2. The CDR3 runs 16 residues. J was trimmed by 5 bases and V by 3 bases; bases with no gene match: 7. The CDR3 loop is CASSFRAGGITGELFF. CDR3 in DNA: TGTGCCAGCAGTTTCCGTGCGGGAGGGATAACCGGGGAGCTGTTTTTT.

This clonotype turned up a few times. This rearrangement joins TRBV4-1 to TRBJ2-3, with TRBD2 matching over 15 bases. Per germline, CDR1 MGHRA and CDR2 YSYEKL. After removal of 0 bases from V and 0 bases from J, the junction contained 10 bases not matched to a gene. The CDR3 length is 21 residues. CDR3 protein: CASSQDSSGTSGRPSTDTQYF. As DNA, the CDR3 is TGCGCCAGCAGCCAAGACTCCAGCGGGACTAGCGGGAGGCCTAGCACAGATACGCAGTATTTT.

V gene TRBV18 combines with J gene TRBJ2-5, with D unresolved. Looked up from germline, CDR1 is KGHSH and CDR2 is LQKENI. V lost 4 bases and J lost 3, with 6 bases in between. The CDR3 sequence is 12 residues long. CDR3 residues: CASSRREETQYF. Written as DNA, the CDR3 is TGTGCCAGCTCACGAAGAGAAGAGACCCAGTACTTC.

This clonotype was counted ten times or more. The V call is TRBV12-3 or TRBV12-4, the J call TRBJ2-2; tentative D call: TRBD1 (5 bases). The length of the CDR3 is 15 residues. V lost 5 bases to trimming and J lost 3 bases, with 13 bases between them. The CDR3 nucleotides are TGTGCCAGCAGTACCGGCAGGGTTGACACCGGGGAGCTGTTTTTT. It encodes CASSTGRVDTGELFF.

This chain links TRBV19 with TRBJ2-2; 11 positions agree with TRBD2. The CDR3 extends over 16 amino acids. Looked up from germline, CDR1 is LNHDA and CDR2 is SQIVND (reference sequence). With V trimmed by 4 bases and J by 1 base, 2 bases remained unmatched. The CDR3 DNA is TGTGCCAGTAGTACGACTAGCGGGGAGAACACCGGGGAGCTGTTTTTT. This sequence encodes CASSTTSGENTGELFF.